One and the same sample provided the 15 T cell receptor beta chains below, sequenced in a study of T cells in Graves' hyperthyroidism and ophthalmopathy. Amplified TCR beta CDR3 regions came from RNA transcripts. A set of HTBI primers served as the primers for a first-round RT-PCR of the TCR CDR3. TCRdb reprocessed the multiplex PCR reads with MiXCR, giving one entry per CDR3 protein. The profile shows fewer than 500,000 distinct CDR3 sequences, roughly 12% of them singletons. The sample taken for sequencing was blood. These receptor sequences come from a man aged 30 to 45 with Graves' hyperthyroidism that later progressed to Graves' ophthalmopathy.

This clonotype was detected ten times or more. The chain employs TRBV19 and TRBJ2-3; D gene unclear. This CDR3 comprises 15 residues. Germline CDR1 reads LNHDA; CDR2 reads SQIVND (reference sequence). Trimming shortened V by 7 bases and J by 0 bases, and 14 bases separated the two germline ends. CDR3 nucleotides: TGTGCCAGTAATTCGCTAACGGCGAGCACAGATACGCAGTATTTT. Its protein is CASNSLTASTDTQYF.

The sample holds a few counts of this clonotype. The DNA for the CDR3 is TGTGCCAGCAGGGTCTGGAATCAGCCCCAGCATTTT. It is translated as CASRVWNQPQHF. The J gene is TRBJ1-5, the V gene TRBV6-1; D call uncertain. Trimming took off 6 bases at V and 4 bases at J, with 7 bases between the two ends. The CDR3 loop spans 12 amino acids. The germline gives CDR1 MNHNS, CDR2 SASEGT.

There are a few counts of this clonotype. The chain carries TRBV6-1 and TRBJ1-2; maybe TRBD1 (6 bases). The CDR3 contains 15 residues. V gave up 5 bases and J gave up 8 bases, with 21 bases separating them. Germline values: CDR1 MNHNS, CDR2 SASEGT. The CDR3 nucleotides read TGTGCCAGCAGTTACACCCCCCGGGACAATGAAGGCTACACCTTC. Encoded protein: CASSYTPRDNEGYTF.

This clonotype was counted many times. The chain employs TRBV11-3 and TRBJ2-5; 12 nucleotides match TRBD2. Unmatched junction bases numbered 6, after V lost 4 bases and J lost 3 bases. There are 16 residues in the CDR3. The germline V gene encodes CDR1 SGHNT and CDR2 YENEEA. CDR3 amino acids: CASSSRTSGEKETQYF. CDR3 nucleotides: TGTGCCAGCAGCTCCCGGACTAGCGGGGAGAAAGAGACCCAGTACTTC.

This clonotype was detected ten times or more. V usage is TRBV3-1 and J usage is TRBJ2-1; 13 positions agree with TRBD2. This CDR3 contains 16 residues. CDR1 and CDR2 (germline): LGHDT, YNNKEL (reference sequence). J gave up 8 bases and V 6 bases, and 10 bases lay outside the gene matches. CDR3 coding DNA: TGTGCCAGCAGTCGCACTAGCGGGGGGGCCGCAGATGAGCAGTTCTTC. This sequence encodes CASSRTSGGAADEQFF.

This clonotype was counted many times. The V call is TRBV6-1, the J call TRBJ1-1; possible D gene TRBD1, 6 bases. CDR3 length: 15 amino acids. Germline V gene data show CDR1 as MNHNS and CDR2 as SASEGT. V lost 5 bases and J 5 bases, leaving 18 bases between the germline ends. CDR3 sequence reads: CASSKGGEGRTEAFF. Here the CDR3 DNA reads TGTGCCAGCAGTAAAGGGGGTGAAGGGAGGACTGAAGCTTTCTTT.

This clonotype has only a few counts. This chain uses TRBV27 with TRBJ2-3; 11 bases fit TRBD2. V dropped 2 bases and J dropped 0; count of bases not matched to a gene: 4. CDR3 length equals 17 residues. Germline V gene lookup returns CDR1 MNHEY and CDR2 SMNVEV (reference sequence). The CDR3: CASSLLAGGPSTDTQYF. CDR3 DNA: TGTGCCAGCAGTTTACTAGCGGGGGGACCTAGCACAGATACGCAGTATTTT.

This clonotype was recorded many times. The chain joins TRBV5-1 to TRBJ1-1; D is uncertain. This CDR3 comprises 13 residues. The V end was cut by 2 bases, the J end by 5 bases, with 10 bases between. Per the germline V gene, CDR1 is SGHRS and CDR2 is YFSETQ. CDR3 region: CASSLPRRTEAFF. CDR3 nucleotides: TGCGCCAGCAGCTTACCCAGGAGGACTGAAGCTTTCTTT.

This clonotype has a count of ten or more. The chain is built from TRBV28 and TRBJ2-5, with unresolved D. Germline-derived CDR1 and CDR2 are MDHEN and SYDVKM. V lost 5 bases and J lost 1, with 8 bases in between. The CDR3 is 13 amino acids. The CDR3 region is CASSPSTQETQYF. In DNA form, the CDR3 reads TGTGCCAGCAGTCCTTCGACCCAAGAGACCCAGTACTTC. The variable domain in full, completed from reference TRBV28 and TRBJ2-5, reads DVKVTQSSRYLVKRTGEKVFLECVQDMDHENMFWYRQDPGLGLRLIYFSYDVKMKEKGDIPEGYSVSREKKERFSLILESASTNQTSMYLCASSPSTQETQYFGPGTRLLVL.

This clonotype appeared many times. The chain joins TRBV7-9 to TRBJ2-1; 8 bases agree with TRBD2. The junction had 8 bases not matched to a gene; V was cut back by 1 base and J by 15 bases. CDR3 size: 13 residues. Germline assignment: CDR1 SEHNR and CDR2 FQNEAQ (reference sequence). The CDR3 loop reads CASSLGLAGSWFF. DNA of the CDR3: TGTGCCAGCAGCTTAGGGCTAGCGGGTTCTTGGTTCTTC.

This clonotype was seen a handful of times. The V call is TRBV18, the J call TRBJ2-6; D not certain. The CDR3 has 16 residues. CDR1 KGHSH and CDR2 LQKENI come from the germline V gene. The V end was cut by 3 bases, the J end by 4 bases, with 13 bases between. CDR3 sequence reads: CASSPFSNLGANVLTF. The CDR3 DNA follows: TGTGCCAGCTCACCCTTTTCGAATCTGGGGGCCAACGTCCTGACTTTC.

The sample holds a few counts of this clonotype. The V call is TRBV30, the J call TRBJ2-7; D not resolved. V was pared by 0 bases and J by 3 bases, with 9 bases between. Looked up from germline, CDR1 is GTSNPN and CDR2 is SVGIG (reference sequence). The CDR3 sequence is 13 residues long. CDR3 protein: CAWSVLYGYEQYF. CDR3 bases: TGTGCCTGGAGTGTATTGTACGGCTACGAGCAGTACTTC. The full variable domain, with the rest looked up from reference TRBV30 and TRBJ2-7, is SQTIHQWPATLVQPVGSPLSLECTVEGTSNPNLYWYRQAAGRGLQLLFYSVGIGQISSEVPQNLSASRPQDRQFILSSKKLLLSDSGFYLCAWSVLYGYEQYFGPGTRLTVT.

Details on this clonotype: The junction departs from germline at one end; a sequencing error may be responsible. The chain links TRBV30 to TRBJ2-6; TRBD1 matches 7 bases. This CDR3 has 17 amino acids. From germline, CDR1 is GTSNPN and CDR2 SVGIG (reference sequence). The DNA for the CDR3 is TGTGCCTGGAGTCAGGGACAGACTATATCTGGGGCCAACGTCCTAACTTTC. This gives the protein CAWSQGQTISGANVLTF. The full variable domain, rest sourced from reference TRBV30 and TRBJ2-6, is SQTIHQWPATLVQPVGSPLSLECTVEGTSNPNLYWYRQAAGRGLQLLFYSVGIGQISSEVPQNLSASRPQDRQFILSSKKLLLSDSGFYLCAWSQGQTISGANVLTFGAGSRLTVL.

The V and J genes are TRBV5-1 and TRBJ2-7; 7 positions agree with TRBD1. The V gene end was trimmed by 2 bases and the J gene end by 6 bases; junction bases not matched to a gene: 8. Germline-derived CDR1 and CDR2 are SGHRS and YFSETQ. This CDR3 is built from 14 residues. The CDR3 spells CASSLWTGSTEQYF. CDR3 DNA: TGCGCCAGCAGCTTATGGACAGGATCCACCGAGCAGTACTTC. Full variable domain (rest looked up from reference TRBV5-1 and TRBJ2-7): KAGVTQTPRYLIKTRGQQVTLSCSPISGHRSVSWYQQTPGQGLQFLFEYFSETQRNKGNFPGRFSGRQFSNSRSEMNVSTLELGDSALYLCASSLWTGSTEQYFGPGTRLTVT.

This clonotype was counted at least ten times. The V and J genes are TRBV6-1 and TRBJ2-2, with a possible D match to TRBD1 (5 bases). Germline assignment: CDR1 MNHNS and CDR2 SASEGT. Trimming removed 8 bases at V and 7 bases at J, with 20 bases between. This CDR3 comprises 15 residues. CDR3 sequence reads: CASLTFSRAGGELFF. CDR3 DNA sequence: TGTGCCAGCCTTACATTTTCCAGGGCCGGCGGGGAGCTGTTTTTT.